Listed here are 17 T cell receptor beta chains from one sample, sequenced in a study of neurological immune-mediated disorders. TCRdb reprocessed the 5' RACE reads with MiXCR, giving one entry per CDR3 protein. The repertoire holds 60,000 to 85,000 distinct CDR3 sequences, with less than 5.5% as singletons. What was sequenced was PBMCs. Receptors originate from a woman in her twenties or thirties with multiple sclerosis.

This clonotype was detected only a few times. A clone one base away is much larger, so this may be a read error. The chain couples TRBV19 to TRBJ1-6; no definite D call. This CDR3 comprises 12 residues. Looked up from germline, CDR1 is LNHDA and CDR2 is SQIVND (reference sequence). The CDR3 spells CASSIVGSHLHF. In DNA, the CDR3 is TGTGCCAGTAGTATAGTCGGTTCACACCTCCACTTT.

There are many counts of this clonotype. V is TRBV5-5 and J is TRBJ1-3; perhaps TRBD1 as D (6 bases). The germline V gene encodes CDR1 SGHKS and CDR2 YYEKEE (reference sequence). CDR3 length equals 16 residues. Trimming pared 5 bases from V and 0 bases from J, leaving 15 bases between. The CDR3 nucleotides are TGTGCCAGCAGGATCAGGGAGGGGGTCTCTGGAAACACCATATATTTT. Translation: CASRIREGVSGNTIYF.

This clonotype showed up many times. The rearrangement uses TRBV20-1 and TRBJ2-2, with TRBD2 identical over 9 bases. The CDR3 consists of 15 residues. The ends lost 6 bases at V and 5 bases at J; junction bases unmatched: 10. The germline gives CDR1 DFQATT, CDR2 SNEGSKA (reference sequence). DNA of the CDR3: TGCAGTGCCAGACTTAGCGGGAGATATACCGGGGAGCTGTTTTTT. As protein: CSARLSGRYTGELFF.

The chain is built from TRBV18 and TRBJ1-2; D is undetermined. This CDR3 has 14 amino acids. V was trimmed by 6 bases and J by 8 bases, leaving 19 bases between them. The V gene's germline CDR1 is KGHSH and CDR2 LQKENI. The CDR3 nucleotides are TGTGCCAGCTCGCAAGACCGAGCTTTCCGGGGCTACACCTTC. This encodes CASSQDRAFRGYTF.

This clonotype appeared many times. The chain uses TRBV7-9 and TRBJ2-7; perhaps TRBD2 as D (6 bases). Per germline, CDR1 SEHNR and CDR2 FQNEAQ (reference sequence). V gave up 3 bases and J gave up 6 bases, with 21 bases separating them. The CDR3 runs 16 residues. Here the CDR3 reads CASSFGMVSGAVEQYF. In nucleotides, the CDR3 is TGTGCCAGCAGCTTTGGGATGGTATCGGGAGCAGTCGAGCAGTACTTC.

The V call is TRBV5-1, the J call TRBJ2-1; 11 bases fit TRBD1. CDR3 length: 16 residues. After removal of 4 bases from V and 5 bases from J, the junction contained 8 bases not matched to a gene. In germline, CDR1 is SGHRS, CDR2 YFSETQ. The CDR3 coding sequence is TGCGCCAGCAGCCCTCACGGACAGGGGGCCCACAATGAGCAGTTCTTC. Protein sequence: CASSPHGQGAHNEQFF.

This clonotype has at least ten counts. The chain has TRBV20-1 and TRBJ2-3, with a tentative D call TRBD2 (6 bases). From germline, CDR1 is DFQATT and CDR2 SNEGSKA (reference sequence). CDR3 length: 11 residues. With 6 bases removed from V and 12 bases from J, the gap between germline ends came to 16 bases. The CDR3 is CSAISGTPQYF. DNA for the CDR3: TGCAGTGCCATTTCCGGGACTCCCCAGTATTTT.

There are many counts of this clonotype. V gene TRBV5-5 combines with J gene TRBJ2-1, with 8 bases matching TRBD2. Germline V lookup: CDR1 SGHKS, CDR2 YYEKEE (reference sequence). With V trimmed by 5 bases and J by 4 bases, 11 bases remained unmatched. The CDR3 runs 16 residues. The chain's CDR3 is CASSSGLAAIYNEQFF. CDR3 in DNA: TGTGCCAGCAGTAGTGGACTAGCAGCCATATACAATGAGCAGTTCTTC.

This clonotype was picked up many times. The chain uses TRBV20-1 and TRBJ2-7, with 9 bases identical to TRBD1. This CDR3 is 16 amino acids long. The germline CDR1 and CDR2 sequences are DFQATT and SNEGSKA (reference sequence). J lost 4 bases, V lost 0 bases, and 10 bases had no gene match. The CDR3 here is CSARDSTGGPKYEQYF. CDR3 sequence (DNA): TGCAGTGCTAGAGATTCAACAGGGGGCCCCAAGTACGAGCAGTACTTC.

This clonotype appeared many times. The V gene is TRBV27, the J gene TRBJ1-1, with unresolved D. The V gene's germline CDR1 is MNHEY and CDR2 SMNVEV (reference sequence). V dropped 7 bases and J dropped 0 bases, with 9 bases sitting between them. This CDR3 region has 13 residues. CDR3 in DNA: TGTGCCAGCACCTCCAGTATGAACACTGAAGCTTTCTTT. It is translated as CASTSSMNTEAFF.

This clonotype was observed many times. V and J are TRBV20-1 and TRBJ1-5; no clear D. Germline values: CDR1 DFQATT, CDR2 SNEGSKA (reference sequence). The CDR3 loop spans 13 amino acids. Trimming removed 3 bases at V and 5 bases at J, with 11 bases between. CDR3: CSASGQVDQPQHF. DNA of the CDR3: TGCAGTGCTAGCGGTCAGGTTGATCAGCCCCAGCATTTT.

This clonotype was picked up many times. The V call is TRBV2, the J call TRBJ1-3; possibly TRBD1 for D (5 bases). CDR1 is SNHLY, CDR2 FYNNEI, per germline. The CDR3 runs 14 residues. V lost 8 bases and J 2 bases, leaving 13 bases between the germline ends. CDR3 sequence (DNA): TGTGCCAGCTGGACTGGGACCGCTGGAAACACCATATATTTT. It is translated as CASWTGTAGNTIYF.

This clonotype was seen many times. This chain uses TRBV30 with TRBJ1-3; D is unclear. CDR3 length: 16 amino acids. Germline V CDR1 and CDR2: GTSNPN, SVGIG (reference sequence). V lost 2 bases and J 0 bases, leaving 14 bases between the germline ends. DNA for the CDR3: TGTGCCTGGAGTCAGAGCCGACGAAGCTCTGGAAACACCATATATTTT. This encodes CAWSQSRRSSGNTIYF.

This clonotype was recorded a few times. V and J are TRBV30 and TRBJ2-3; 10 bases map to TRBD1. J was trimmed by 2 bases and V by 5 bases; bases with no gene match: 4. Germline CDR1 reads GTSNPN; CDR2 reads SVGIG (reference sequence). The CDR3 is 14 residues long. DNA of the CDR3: TGTGCCTGGCTCGACAGGGGGCTCACAGATACGCAGTATTTT. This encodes CAWLDRGLTDTQYF.

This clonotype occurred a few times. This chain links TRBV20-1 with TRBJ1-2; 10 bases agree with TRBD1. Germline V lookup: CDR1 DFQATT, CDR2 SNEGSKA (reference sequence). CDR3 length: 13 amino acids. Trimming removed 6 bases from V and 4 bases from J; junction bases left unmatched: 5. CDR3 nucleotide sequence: TGCAGTGCGGCCGGGACAGGGGTCTATGGCTACACCTTC. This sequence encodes CSAAGTGVYGYTF.

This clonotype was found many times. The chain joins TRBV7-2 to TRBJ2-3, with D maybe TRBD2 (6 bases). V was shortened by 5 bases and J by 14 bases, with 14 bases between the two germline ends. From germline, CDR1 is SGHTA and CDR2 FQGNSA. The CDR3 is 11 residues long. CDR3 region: CASSATGVGYF. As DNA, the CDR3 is TGTGCCAGCAGCGCGACGGGGGTTGGGTATTTT.

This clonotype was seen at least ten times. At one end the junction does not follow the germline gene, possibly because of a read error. CDR3 nucleotide sequence: TGTGCCAACAGTTACTTGGCAGGGCATTCACTGTTTTTT. Translated: CANSYLAGHSLFF. This chain connects TRBV6-5 to TRBJ1-4; tentative D call: TRBD1 (5 bases). Germline values: CDR1 MNHEY, CDR2 SVGAGI. The CDR3 consists of 13 residues.